One sample yielded the 7 T cell receptor beta chains listed below, sequenced in a study of post-analysis software for immune sequencing data. TCR beta cDNA libraries had unique molecular identifiers. TCRdb recomputed calls from the PCR reads with MiXCR, one row per CDR3 protein. The sample contains approximately 690,000 distinct CDR3 sequences, approximately 59% of which appear only once. No antigen has been assigned to these receptors. General study points: Higher frequency in patients than in controls was seen for five TRBV segments, with TRBV5-6, TRBV5-1 and TRBV20-1 among them.

The sample comprised blood. The receptors originated from a girl aged 2 to 10 with multiple sclerosis.

The chain has TRBV11-2 and TRBJ2-1; D remains unclear. Germline V gene lookup returns CDR1 SGHAT and CDR2 FQNNGV. The V end lost 2 bases, the J end lost 0 bases, and 8 bases lay between the germline ends. The CDR3 contains 15 residues. The CDR3 bases are TGTGCCAGCAGCTTACCCTTCAGCTCCTACAATGAGCAGTTCTTC. As protein: CASSLPFSSYNEQFF.

The gene calls are TRBV5-1 and TRBJ2-1; D is perhaps TRBD2 (7 bases). TRBJ2-7 explains the end of the DNA better; the J call may be wrong. In germline, CDR1 is SGHRS, CDR2 YFSETQ. This CDR3 has 14 amino acids. The CDR3 nucleotides are TGCGCCAGCAGCTTGGTAGGGGGGGATGACGAGCAGTACTTC. Protein product: CASSLVGGDDEQYF.

The V call is TRBV7-8, the J call TRBJ2-1; D may be TRBD1 or TRBD2 (5 bases each). The CDR3 covers 17 residues. V was trimmed by 3 bases and J by 4 bases, leaving 19 bases between them. Germline CDR1 SGHVS, CDR2 FQNEAQ. The CDR3 coding sequence is TGTGCCAGCAGCTTGGCGTCTGGGGGTGTTAAGTACAATGAGCAGTTCTTC. It yields the protein CASSLASGGVKYNEQFF.

The rearrangement joins TRBV10-1 to TRBJ2-7, with D possibly being TRBD1 or TRBD2 (5 bases each). The CDR3 has 15 amino acids. Germline V gene sequence: CDR1 WNHNN, CDR2 SYGVQD (reference sequence). The V end lost 3 bases, the J end lost 1 base, and 13 bases lay between the germline ends. The CDR3 DNA follows: TGCGCCAGCAGTGATTCGGGACGGCAGTCCTACGAGCAGTACTTC. This sequence encodes CASSDSGRQSYEQYF.

The chain combines TRBV12-3 or TRBV12-4 with TRBJ1-1, with D perhaps matching TRBD1 (6 bases). CDR3 size: 14 residues. Trimming left V 6 bases short and J 3 bases short, with 14 bases between. CDR3 region: CASSQQGSDTEAFF. The CDR3 DNA follows: TGTGCCAGCAGCCAACAGGGTTCGGACACTGAAGCTTTCTTT.

The chain has TRBV12-3 or TRBV12-4 and TRBJ2-1, with no clear D. The length of the CDR3 is 13 residues. V was clipped by 6 bases and J by 7 bases, with 13 bases between them. The CDR3: CASSNPPSNEQFF. The CDR3 DNA reads as TGTGCCAGCAGCAATCCCCCAAGTAATGAGCAGTTCTTC.

The chain is built from TRBV6-6 and TRBJ2-3; TRBD2 aligns across 11 bases. CDR1 is MNHNY and CDR2 is SVGAGI in the germline V gene (reference sequence). CDR3 length: 15 amino acids. Unmatched junction bases numbered 6, after V lost 8 bases and J lost 2 bases. The CDR3 sequence is CASGKTSGITDTQYF. CDR3 coding DNA: TGTGCCAGCGGAAAGACTAGCGGGATCACAGATACGCAGTATTTT.